The text below deals with one T cell receptor (beta chain). The clone's antigen remains unknown. There are no base qualities to consult, and no much larger clone falls within one base. The V end loses 5 bases and the J end loses 3 bases, and a stretch of 20 bases separates them. Measured from the cysteine to the phenylalanine, the CDR3 is 17 residues long. The CDR3 DNA has 51 bases and is translated from base 1. CDR1 and CDR2 are read off the germline V gene as MGHRA and YSYEKL. The data originate from a study of T cell changes during pregnancy in multiple sclerosis (dated by TCRdb to between 2019 and 2020). At the level of the whole study: The study examined how the T cell repertoire changed over the course of pregnancy in women with multiple sclerosis.

Library generation was performed with the immunoSEQ multiplex PCR assay. TCRdb carries this immuneACCESS record with in-frame sequences only. Its versions omit some clonotypes, under half of them owing to an unresolved V gene in the studies checked, with the rest unexplained. The sample records some 50,000 clones, around 90% of which are singletons. The ten largest clones capture 1.5% of the sample. The V and J segments used are TRBV4-1 and TRBJ2-1; the D gene remains uncertain. The input for sequencing was peripheral blood, taken in the first trimester of pregnancy. This receptor was obtained from a female donor in good health, enrolled as a control in a pregnancy study. The CDR3 protein: CASSATRLTLYYNEQFF. In nucleotide form, the sequence is TGCGCCAGCAGCGCAACTCGACTCACCTTGTACTACAATGAGCAGTTCTTC.